The next 10 T cell receptor beta chains were all read from a single sample in a study of CD8 T cells in Susac syndrome. Reverse transcription used roughly 0.45 to 1 ug RNA and random hexamers. TCRdb independently ran MiXCR on the immunoSEQ multiplex PCR reads; one entry per CDR3 protein. The table has approximately 200,000 distinct CDR3 sequences, around 95% seen once. The sample was CD4+ T cells from PBMCs. These receptors were collected from a human donor with multiple sclerosis.

The chain recombines TRBV20-1 with TRBJ2-7; D tentatively fits TRBD1 or TRBD2 (5 bases each). Germline CDR1 reads DFQATT; CDR2 reads SNEGSKA (reference sequence). This CDR3 spans 12 amino acids. Trimming took 3 bases from V and 12 from J, leaving 18 bases between them. CDR3 sequence (DNA): TGCAGTGCTAGTCCGGGACCCCGAACCCGGTACTTC. Translated, it gives CSASPGPRTRYF.

The rearrangement links TRBV12-3 or TRBV12-4 to TRBJ1-2, with D unresolved. The length of the CDR3 is 13 residues. The V end lost 3 bases, the J end lost 4 bases, and 9 bases lay between the germline ends. The CDR3 nucleotides are TGTGCCAGCAGTTTCGGAAGGAGCTATGGCTACACCTTC. Amino acids: CASSFGRSYGYTF.

This rearrangement joins TRBV5-1 to TRBJ2-2, with TRBD1 matching over 9 bases. This CDR3 is built from 18 residues. The germline gives CDR1 SGHRS, CDR2 YFSETQ. V dropped 0 bases and J dropped 0; count of bases not matched to a gene: 6. Here the CDR3 reads CASSLALRQGANTGELFF. CDR3 nucleotide sequence: TGCGCCAGCAGCTTGGCCCTACGACAGGGGGCGAACACCGGGGAGCTGTTTTTT.

CDR3 region: CASSLVGQEETQYF. The CDR3 DNA reads TGTGCCAGCAGCTTAGTGGGCCAGGAAGAGACCCAGTACTTC. The chain is built from TRBV11-3 and TRBJ2-5; D gene unclear. V shed 1 base and J shed 3 bases, with 9 bases lying between them. This CDR3 region has 14 residues. Germline V gives CDR1 SGHNT, CDR2 YENEEA.

The V and J genes are TRBV12-3 or TRBV12-4 and TRBJ1-5; TRBD1 matches 10 bases. V dropped 2 bases and J dropped 6; count of bases not matched to a gene: 4. The CDR3 spans 15 residues. The CDR3 DNA sequence: TGTGCCAGCAGTTTAAAGGGACAGGGGAGTCAGCCCCAGCATTTT. Protein sequence: CASSLKGQGSQPQHF.

The chain has TRBV28 and TRBJ2-2, with D perhaps assigned TRBD1 or TRBD2 (5 bases each). Trimming shortened V by 3 bases and J by 4 bases, and 15 bases separated the two germline ends. This CDR3 region has 16 residues. The germline V gene has CDR1 MDHEN and CDR2 SYDVKM. CDR3 region: CASSLGPERGTGELFF. The CDR3 nucleotides are TGTGCCAGCAGTTTGGGACCCGAAAGGGGCACCGGGGAGCTGTTTTTT.

This rearrangement joins TRBV20-1 to TRBJ2-4, with D possibly matching TRBD2 (6 bases). This CDR3 spans 15 amino acids. CDR1 and CDR2 from the germline V gene are DFQATT and SNEGSKA (reference sequence). The V and J ends lost 0 bases and 1 base respectively, with 10 bases between them. DNA for the CDR3: TGCAGTGCTAGAGACGCTGGGGGGGCCAAAAACATTCAGTACTTC. It is translated as CSARDAGGAKNIQYF.

This clonotype was detected once. This chain uses TRBV7-2 with TRBJ1-1; TRBD1 might be the D (6 bases). Germline CDR1 SGHTA, CDR2 FQGNSA. The CDR3 is 15 residues long. Trimming cost V 4 bases and J 1 base, with 13 bases left between them. DNA for the CDR3: TGTGCCAGCAGCTCTCCGTCGACAGGGAACACTGAAGCTTTCTTT. Encoded protein: CASSSPSTGNTEAFF.

The chain carries TRBV3-1 and TRBJ1-2; D is undetermined. V was cut by 5 bases and J by 4 bases, with 8 bases left in between. Germline lookup yields CDR1 LGHDT and CDR2 YNNKEL (reference sequence). This CDR3 contains 12 residues. The CDR3 DNA follows: TGTGCCAGCAGCATCGATTTCTATGGCTACACCTTC. Translating it yields CASSIDFYGYTF.

The rearrangement links TRBV20-1 to TRBJ2-5; D unclear. The V and J ends lost 1 base and 5 bases respectively, with 11 bases between them. The CDR3 spans 13 residues. Germline assignment: CDR1 DFQATT and CDR2 SNEGSKA (reference sequence). The DNA of the CDR3 is TGCAGTGCTAGAGTTCCGTCCGGCGAGACCCAGTACTTC. Its protein product is CSARVPSGETQYF.